These 30 T cell receptor beta chains were sequenced from one sample in a study of OX40 agonist ivuxolimab in advanced cancers. Only in-frame clones appear in the TCRdb table, and some are missing; sequencing was by immunoSEQ multiplex PCR. The sample lists about 60,000 clones, 91% occurring once. The sample here was CD4+ or CD8+ T cells sorted from blood, taken in a trial of the OX40 agonist ivuxolimab. The receptors come from an adult with an advanced solid tumor such as melanoma, head and neck, liver or kidney cancer.

This clone was seen a single time. The V and J genes are TRBV7-2 and TRBJ1-6; D is unclear. Germline values: CDR1 SGHTA, CDR2 FQGNSA. The V end lost 1 base, the J end lost 9 bases, and 13 bases lay between the germline ends. The CDR3 spans 15 residues. The CDR3 sequence is CASSLVGSESSPLHF. The CDR3 region has the DNA TGTGCCAGCAGCTTAGTAGGGAGCGAAAGTTCACCCCTCCACTTT.

The rearrangement uses TRBV4-2 and TRBJ1-6; 10 bases are shared with TRBD1. CDR3 size: 17 residues. The germline CDR1 and CDR2 sequences are LGHNA and YNFKEQ. Trimming at V came to 4 bases and at J to 6 bases, leaving 9 bases not matched to a gene. The CDR3 spells CASSPWTGGFTNSPLHF. The CDR3 bases are TGTGCCAGCAGCCCTTGGACAGGGGGATTTACTAATTCACCCCTCCACTTT.

J is TRBJ1-3 and V is TRBV30; D is uncertain. CDR3 length equals 12 residues. V lost 5 bases and J 4 bases, leaving 9 bases between the germline ends. The germline V gene encodes CDR1 GTSNPN and CDR2 SVGIG (reference sequence). CDR3 amino acids: CAWAYGGNTIYF. The CDR3 DNA is TGTGCCTGGGCCTATGGGGGAAACACCATATATTTT.

The V gene is TRBV30, the J gene TRBJ1-4; the match to TRBD1 covers 10 bases. CDR1 is GTSNPN and CDR2 is SVGIG in the germline V gene (reference sequence). V lost 1 base to trimming and J lost 10 bases; unmatched junction nucleotides: 12. The CDR3 consists of 16 residues. CDR3 DNA sequence: TGTGCCTGGAGTGGTCTTTCAGGGACAGGGGTAGGAAAACTGTTTTTT. This gives the protein CAWSGLSGTGVGKLFF. Complete variable domain (other parts from reference TRBV30 and TRBJ1-4): SQTIHQWPATLVQPVGSPLSLECTVEGTSNPNLYWYRQAAGRGLQLLFYSVGIGQISSEVPQNLSASRPQDRQFILSSKKLLLSDSGFYLCAWSGLSGTGVGKLFFGSGTQLSVL.

The chain carries TRBV6-1 and TRBJ2-1, with D unresolved. The germline gives CDR1 MNHNS, CDR2 SASEGT. CDR3 length: 13 amino acids. Trimming shortened V by 8 bases and J by 2 bases, and 10 bases separated the two germline ends. The CDR3 protein is CASGSGPYNEQFF. CDR3 sequence (DNA): TGTGCCAGCGGTTCCGGGCCCTACAATGAGCAGTTCTTC.

The gene calls are TRBV19 and TRBJ2-1; D remains unclear. In germline, CDR1 is LNHDA, CDR2 SQIVND (reference sequence). This CDR3 contains 15 residues. Trimming took off 5 bases at V and 4 bases at J, with 15 bases between the two ends. The CDR3 is CASSEETLLYNEQFF. The CDR3 region has the DNA TGTGCCAGTAGTGAGGAAACTCTACTTTACAATGAGCAGTTCTTC.

This clone was seen once. V usage is TRBV28 and J usage is TRBJ1-1; tentative D call: TRBD1 (6 bases). V lost 2 bases to trimming and J lost 4 bases, with 8 bases between them. The CDR3 is made up of 13 amino acids. The germline V gene has CDR1 MDHEN and CDR2 SYDVKM. The CDR3 sequence is CASSLDRLTEAFF. The CDR3, as DNA: TGTGCCAGCAGTTTAGACAGGCTCACTGAAGCTTTCTTT.

The chain employs TRBV4-1 and TRBJ1-4; D is uncertain. CDR1 is MGHRA, CDR2 YSYEKL, per germline. Between the trimmed V and J ends, which lost 4 bases and 0 bases, there was a span of 9 bases. The CDR3 spans 15 residues. The CDR3 region has the DNA TGCGCCAGCAGCCGAACCATTGCAACTAATGAAAAACTGTTTTTT. Protein: CASSRTIATNEKLFF.

This rearrangement joins TRBV11-2 to TRBJ2-7; 8 bases are a match to TRBD1. J was trimmed by 3 bases and V by 5 bases; bases with no gene match: 6. The CDR3 consists of 14 residues. The germline gives CDR1 SGHAT, CDR2 FQNNGV. The CDR3: CASSGSTGDYEQYF. For the CDR3, the DNA is TGTGCCAGCAGCGGCTCGACAGGGGACTACGAGCAGTACTTC. Drawing the rest from reference TRBV11-2 and TRBJ2-7, the complete variable domain is EAGVAQSPRYKIIEKRQSVAFWCNPISGHATLYWYQQILGQGPKLLIQFQNNGVVDDSQLPKDRFSAERLKGVDSTLKIQPAKLEDSAVYLCASSGSTGDYEQYFGPGTRLTVT.

The chain links TRBV6-5 to TRBJ1-1, with a tentative D call TRBD1 (5 bases). V dropped 7 bases and J dropped 1 base, with 10 bases sitting between them. Germline CDR1 reads MNHEY; CDR2 reads SVGAGI. The CDR3 totals 13 residues. CDR3 DNA: TGTGCCAGCATTAAGAGGGGGAACACTGAAGCTTTCTTT. This gives the protein CASIKRGNTEAFF.

The V and J genes are TRBV28 and TRBJ2-7, with D unresolved. The germline gives CDR1 MDHEN, CDR2 SYDVKM. The ends were cut back, 7 bases at V and 11 bases at J, with 15 bases in the middle. This CDR3 is built from 11 residues. CDR3 sequence (DNA): TGTGCCAGCACCCATTTACAGTCGGAGTACTTC. Translated, it gives CASTHLQSEYF.

The chain employs TRBV2 and TRBJ1-3; tentative D call: TRBD1 (5 bases). The V end was cut by 3 bases, the J end by 1 base, with 16 bases between. CDR3 length equals 17 residues. Germline V lookup: CDR1 SNHLY, CDR2 FYNNEI. CDR3 region: CASSERAGRSSGNTIYF. CDR3 DNA: TGTGCCAGCAGTGAGAGGGCAGGGCGAAGTTCTGGAAACACCATATATTTT.

The genes are TRBV2 and TRBJ1-1, with 10 nucleotides matching TRBD1. After removal of 6 bases from V and 4 bases from J, the junction contained 2 bases not matched to a gene. The CDR3 is 13 amino acids. Germline V gene data show CDR1 as SNHLY and CDR2 as FYNNEI. CDR3 nucleotide sequence: TGTGCCAGCAGAGGACAGGGGGTCACTGAAGCTTTCTTT. It codes for CASRGQGVTEAFF.

The chain combines TRBV10-2 with TRBJ1-5, with D possibly matching TRBD1 (5 bases). The CDR3 contains 13 residues. V lost 2 bases to trimming and J lost 7 bases, with 9 bases between them. Germline V gives CDR1 WSHSY, CDR2 SAAADI. The CDR3: CASSEGARQPQHF. In DNA form, the CDR3 reads TGCGCCAGCAGTGAGGGGGCTAGGCAGCCCCAGCATTTT.

The chain links TRBV6-6 to TRBJ2-7; 9 positions match TRBD1. Per the germline V gene, CDR1 is MNHNY and CDR2 is SVGAGI (reference sequence). Losses at the gene ends were 2 bases for V and 2 bases for J; bases not matched to a gene: 1. There are 14 residues in the CDR3. The CDR3 region has the DNA TGTGCCAGCAGTTACGGGACAGGGACCTACGAGCAGTACTTC. Translated: CASSYGTGTYEQYF.

CDR3 in amino acids: CATSAIGQGGGYTF. The CDR3 region has the DNA TGTGCCACCAGCGCTATAGGACAGGGGGGTGGCTACACCTTC. V usage is TRBV15 and J usage is TRBJ1-2; 10 bases fit TRBD1. The CDR3 has 14 residues. V trimming: 5 bases; J trimming: 7 bases; junction bases outside the gene matches: 7. Germline CDR1 and CDR2: LNHNV and YYDKDF (reference sequence).

CDR3 sequence: CASSERERKDTEAFF. The CDR3 DNA is TGTGCCAGCAGTGAAAGGGAAAGGAAGGACACTGAAGCTTTCTTT. The chain carries TRBV2 and TRBJ1-1; D unclear. Per germline, CDR1 SNHLY and CDR2 FYNNEI. V lost 2 bases and J lost 3, with 13 bases in between. The CDR3 is 15 residues long. Full variable domain (outside the CDR3, taken from reference TRBV2 and TRBJ1-1): EPEVTQTPSHQVTQMGQEVILRCVPISNHLYFYWYRQILGQKVEFLVSFYNNEISEKSEIFDDQFSVERPDGSNFTLKIRSTKLEDSAMYFCASSERERKDTEAFFGQGTRLTVV.

The chain links TRBV6-6 to TRBJ1-1, with 8 bases matching TRBD1. The V gene end was trimmed by 7 bases and the J gene end by 5 bases; junction bases not matched to a gene: 9. The CDR3 is 14 residues long. Germline-derived CDR1 and CDR2 are MNHNY and SVGAGI (reference sequence). This chain's CDR3 is CASTEGTGWTEAFF. The CDR3 DNA follows: TGTGCCAGCACCGAAGGGACAGGTTGGACTGAAGCTTTCTTT.

The V call is TRBV6-5, the J call TRBJ2-3, with D perhaps assigned TRBD1 or TRBD2 (5 bases each). The length of the CDR3 is 12 residues. V was trimmed by 3 bases and J by 9 bases, leaving 10 bases between them. Germline V gene lookup returns CDR1 MNHEY and CDR2 SVGAGI. Written as DNA, the CDR3 is TGTGCCAGCAGTTATAGAGGGGACACGCAGTATTTT. Encoded protein: CASSYRGDTQYF.

This chain links TRBV19 with TRBJ2-7; D is perhaps TRBD1 (6 bases). The CDR3 consists of 16 residues. Germline assignment: CDR1 LNHDA and CDR2 SQIVND (reference sequence). V lost 5 bases to trimming and J lost 2 bases, with 19 bases between them. CDR3 region: CASSPSQVRGAYEQYF. DNA for the CDR3: TGTGCCAGTAGTCCATCCCAGGTCAGGGGAGCCTACGAGCAGTACTTC.

The gene calls are TRBV28 and TRBJ1-2; a possible D gene is TRBD1 (5 bases). The CDR3 consists of 12 residues. The V end was cut by 5 bases, the J end by 8 bases, with 12 bases between. CDR1 is MDHEN, CDR2 SYDVKM, per germline. The CDR3: CASSGRQSGYTF. CDR3 DNA: TGTGCCAGCAGTGGAAGACAGTCCGGCTACACCTTC.

This chain links TRBV2 with TRBJ1-6; 7 bases are shared with TRBD1. Germline CDR1 and CDR2: SNHLY and FYNNEI. The CDR3 extends over 15 amino acids. The J segment lost 7 bases and the V segment lost 2 bases, leaving 5 bases of the junction unmatched. CDR3 nucleotides: TGTGCCAGCAGTGAAAGGGGGCCGGGGAATTCACCCCTCCACTTT. The encoded protein is CASSERGPGNSPLHF.

This clone was seen a single time. Other DNA sequences in this sample translate to the same CDR3. The chain carries TRBV7-9 and TRBJ2-5; D is undetermined. V lost 1 base, J lost 2 bases, and 5 bases lay in between. The length of the CDR3 is 13 residues. The germline V gene has CDR1 SEHNR and CDR2 FQNEAQ (reference sequence). In nucleotides, the CDR3 is TGTGCCAGCAGCTTAGGGGGACAAGAGACCCAGTACTTC. This gives the protein CASSLGGQETQYF.

The gene calls are TRBV27 and TRBJ2-7; no firm D call. The CDR3 consists of 14 residues. The V and J ends lost 4 bases and 0 bases respectively, with 10 bases between them. Germline CDR1 MNHEY, CDR2 SMNVEV (reference sequence). The CDR3 reads CASSSSGVSYEQYF. The CDR3 DNA sequence: TGTGCCAGCAGTTCTTCCGGCGTCTCCTACGAGCAGTACTTC.

This clone was counted a single time. V and J are TRBV5-1 and TRBJ2-5; TRBD1 agrees at 9 bases. Germline CDR1 reads SGHRS; CDR2 reads YFSETQ. The CDR3 has 16 amino acids. V shed 0 bases and J 2 bases; nucleotides not matched to a gene: 5. The CDR3 is CASSLGGQGIQETQYF. The DNA of the CDR3 is TGCGCCAGCAGCTTGGGGGGACAGGGAATACAAGAGACCCAGTACTTC.

This sequence joins TRBV6-1 and TRBJ2-2; 7 bases agree with TRBD2. The CDR3 contains 14 residues. The germline gives CDR1 MNHNS, CDR2 SASEGT. V dropped 1 base and J dropped 6; count of bases not matched to a gene: 2. The CDR3 protein is CASSEGLASGELFF. CDR3 coding DNA: TGTGCCAGCAGTGAAGGACTAGCATCCGGGGAGCTGTTTTTT.

The rearrangement joins TRBV4-1 to TRBJ2-7; 8 nucleotides align to TRBD1. Unmatched junction bases numbered 11, after V lost 0 bases and J lost 7 bases. The germline CDR1 and CDR2 sequences are MGHRA and YSYEKL. The CDR3 contains 16 residues. CDR3 nucleotide sequence: TGCGCCAGCAGCCAAGAGAGGAGACAGGGGATTTGGGAGCAGTACTTC. This sequence encodes CASSQERRQGIWEQYF.

The chain combines TRBV11-1 with TRBJ2-1; 9 positions agree with TRBD1. The V gene end was trimmed by 5 bases and the J gene end by 7 bases; junction bases not matched to a gene: 9. Per germline, CDR1 SGHAT and CDR2 FQDESV (reference sequence). The CDR3 spans 15 residues. The CDR3 DNA is TGTGCCAGCAGCCAAACAGGGGGCTTCAATAATGAGCAGTTCTTC. Translating gives CASSQTGGFNNEQFF. Based on the CDR3 plus reference TRBV11-1 and TRBJ2-1, the full variable domain is EAEVAQSPRYKITEKSQAVAFWCDPISGHATLYWYRQILGQGPELLVQFQDESVVDDSQLPKDRFSAERLKGVDSTLKIQPAELGDSAMYLCASSQTGGFNNEQFFGPGTRLTVL.

The V and J genes are TRBV27 and TRBJ1-2; possibly TRBD1 for D (5 bases). This CDR3 region has 14 residues. With 6 bases removed from V and 4 bases from J, the gap between germline ends came to 15 bases. The germline gives CDR1 MNHEY, CDR2 SMNVEV (reference sequence). The CDR3 DNA reads as TGTGCCAGCAGATTACCGGGGGTTGGCTATGGCTACACCTTC. Its translation is CASRLPGVGYGYTF.

V is TRBV4-3 and J is TRBJ1-4; a weak D match, TRBD1 (5 bases). The CDR3 runs to 14 residues. In germline, CDR1 is LGHNA, CDR2 YSLEER. V was shortened by 4 bases and J by 6 bases, with 12 bases between the two germline ends. The chain's CDR3 is CASSRQLEDEKLFF. CDR3 bases: TGCGCCAGCAGCCGACAGCTCGAGGATGAAAAACTGTTTTTT.